This T cell receptor beta chain was documented in a study of identical twins. TCRdb analysed the 5' RACE reads with MiXCR anew, one entry per CDR3 protein. Of hundreds of thousands of distinct CDR3 sequences listed, roughly 6% are singletons. The ends were cut back, 1 base at V and 10 bases at J, with 11 bases in the middle. The CDR3 covers 13 residues. Germline lookup yields CDR1 MNHNY and CDR2 SVGAGI (reference sequence). This clonotype was observed at least ten times. Source material: naive T cells sorted from blood. This receptor was identified in a man younger than 30 in good health. J is TRBJ2-1 and V is TRBV6-6; D possibly corresponds to TRBD2 (5 bases). The CDR3 bases are TGTGCCAGCAGTTACTGGCCCGAGGGCGAGCAGTTCTTC. Amino acids: CASSYWPEGEQFF.